Below, one TCR beta chain is given with its context. This entry comes from a study of blood T cell repertoires in COVID-19. Authors' analysis steps: Amplification with reference gene primers provided the estimates of nucleated cell counts. Using immunoSEQ multiplex PCR, the repertoire was profiled, and TCRdb retains in-frame clones only, with some absent. V, J and clone size are taken as reported in that table, and D and trimming were inferred from the DNA itself. Altogether roughly 66,000 clones are present, 91% being singletons, with the ten largest covering 5.5% to 8%. V dropped 0 bases and J dropped 2 bases, with 17 bases sitting between them. Germline-derived CDR1 and CDR2 are LGHDT and YNNKEL (reference sequence). The CDR3 has 18 amino acids.

Sequencing was performed on peripheral blood. This chain connects TRBV3-1 (or the pseudogene TRBV3-2) to TRBJ1-5; tentative D call: TRBD1 (6 bases). The source is a human donor in a cohort sampled during active COVID-19. The CDR3 loop is CASSQDWGRGNRNQPQHF. CDR3 DNA sequence: TGTGCCAGCAGCCAAGACTGGGGCAGGGGAAATCGCAATCAGCCCCAGCATTTT.